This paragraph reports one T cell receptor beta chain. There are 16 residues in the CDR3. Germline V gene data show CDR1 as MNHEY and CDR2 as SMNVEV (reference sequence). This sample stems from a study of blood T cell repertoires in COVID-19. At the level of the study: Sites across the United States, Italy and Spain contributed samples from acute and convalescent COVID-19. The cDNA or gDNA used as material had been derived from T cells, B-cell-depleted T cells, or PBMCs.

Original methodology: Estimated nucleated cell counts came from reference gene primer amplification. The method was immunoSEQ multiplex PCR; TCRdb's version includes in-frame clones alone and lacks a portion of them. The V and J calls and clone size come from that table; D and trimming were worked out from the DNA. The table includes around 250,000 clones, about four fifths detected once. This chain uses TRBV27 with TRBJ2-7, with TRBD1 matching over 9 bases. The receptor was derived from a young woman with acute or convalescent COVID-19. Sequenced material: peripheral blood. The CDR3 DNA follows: TGTGCTTCCTACCCGACCCGGGGACAGGGTTCCTACGAGCAGTACTTC. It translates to CASYPTRGQGSYEQYF.